The 21 T cell receptor beta chains given below trace back to one sample, sequenced in a study of blood T cell repertoires in COVID-19 (dated by TCRdb to 2020 to 2022). Library preparation used the immunoSEQ multiplex PCR assay. TCRdb re-hosts the immuneACCESS table, in-frame sequences only. Its copies lack some clones; in the studies checked, an unresolved V gene accounts for under half of them, and the cause for the rest is not known. The sample data list about 100,000 clones, and 70% to 90% of these were observed just once. More than 1% of the sample comes from the top ten. Sample: peripheral blood. The receptors were sampled from a man aged 80 or over with active or convalescent COVID-19.

Here the CDR3 reads CASSARGGYSGNTIYF. The CDR3 DNA follows: TGTGCCAGCAGCGCCCGGGGGGGGTACTCTGGAAACACCATATATTTT. V is TRBV7-9 and J is TRBJ1-3; weak D call: TRBD1 (5 bases). The CDR3 has 16 residues. Germline CDR1 reads SEHNR; CDR2 reads FQNEAQ (reference sequence). Trimming took 5 bases from V and 0 from J, leaving 14 bases between them.

The chain joins TRBV4-1 to TRBJ1-5; a possible D gene is TRBD1 (5 bases). Trimming left V 3 bases short and J 3 bases short, with 9 bases between. This CDR3 is built from 14 residues. The germline V gene has CDR1 MGHRA and CDR2 YSYEKL. The CDR3 DNA sequence: TGCGCCAGCAGCCAGTTCAGGGTCAATCAGCCCCAGCATTTT. Protein: CASSQFRVNQPQHF.

The chain links TRBV6-5 to TRBJ2-5; possible D gene TRBD1, 6 bases. The CDR3 loop spans 16 amino acids. The germline V gene encodes CDR1 MNHEY and CDR2 SVGAGI. V shed 2 bases and J shed 2 bases, with 15 bases lying between them. The CDR3 region has the DNA TGTGCCAGCAGTTACAGCCGGGACACACTTCAAGAGACCCAGTACTTC. Translation gives CASSYSRDTLQETQYF.

This clone was recorded once. V usage is TRBV27 and J usage is TRBJ2-7; 10 bases line up with TRBD2. The trim removed 7 bases at V and 4 bases at J, leaving 10 bases unmatched. From germline, CDR1 is MNHEY and CDR2 SMNVEV (reference sequence). The CDR3 loop spans 15 amino acids. The CDR3 DNA follows: TGTGCCAGCACGATTGCTAGCGGGGGATCGTACGAGCAGTACTTC. It yields the protein CASTIASGGSYEQYF.

The gene calls are TRBV6-2 or TRBV6-3 and TRBJ1-5; D ambiguous. V was shortened by 0 bases and J by 9 bases, with 9 bases between the two germline ends. CDR3 size: 13 residues. Germline CDR1 reads MNHEY; CDR2 reads SVGEGT. The CDR3 protein is CASSYSGERPQHF. The DNA of the CDR3 is TGTGCCAGCAGTTACTCCGGGGAAAGGCCCCAGCATTTT.

This chain joins TRBV14 and TRBJ2-2; D is ambiguous. Germline V CDR1 and CDR2: SGHDN, FVKESK. This CDR3 region has 16 residues. Trimming shortened V by 7 bases and J by 1 base, and 16 bases separated the two germline ends. CDR3 residues: CASNNGPPRNTGELFF. The CDR3 DNA sequence: TGTGCCAGCAATAATGGGCCCCCAAGGAACACCGGGGAGCTGTTTTTT.

V usage is TRBV7-8 and J usage is TRBJ1-3, with 8 positions matching TRBD1. With V trimmed by 1 base and J by 7 bases, 24 bases remained unmatched. The CDR3 is 21 amino acids. The V gene's germline CDR1 is SGHVS and CDR2 FQNEAQ. This CDR3 reads CASSLGLLGTGSRRVPNTIYF. The CDR3 DNA follows: TGTGCCAGCAGCTTAGGATTGTTGGGGACAGGAAGCCGCCGAGTTCCTAACACCATATATTTT.

The genes are TRBV28 and TRBJ1-5; a possible D gene is TRBD1 (5 bases). The CDR3 loop spans 17 amino acids. Trimming cost V 9 bases and J 0 bases, with 21 bases left between them. CDR1 and CDR2 from the germline V gene are MDHEN and SYDVKM. This CDR3 reads CASRGRAIYYSNQPQHF. The CDR3, as DNA: TGTGCCAGTAGGGGCAGGGCAATCTATTATAGCAATCAGCCCCAGCATTTT.

The rearrangement links TRBV6-6 to TRBJ2-1; 9 nucleotides agree with TRBD1. Germline CDR1 reads MNHNY; CDR2 reads SVGAGI (reference sequence). The CDR3 extends over 14 amino acids. V was clipped by 4 bases and J by 9 bases; unmatched bases: 7. The CDR3 DNA reads TGTGCCAGCAGTTCACAGGGGGCGTCCAGTGAGCAGTTCTTC. Protein product: CASSSQGASSEQFF.

The chain couples TRBV2 to TRBJ2-4; TRBD2 aligns across 7 bases. Germline V lookup: CDR1 SNHLY, CDR2 FYNNEI. The CDR3 is 15 residues long. With 4 bases clipped from V and 5 bases from J, the junction kept 8 bases outside the gene matches. CDR3 coding DNA: TGTGCCAGCAGTGGTCGACTAGCACTAGAAAACATTCAGTACTTC. This encodes CASSGRLALENIQYF.

This chain's CDR3 is CASSVNSGNEKLFF. CDR3 bases: TGTGCCAGCAGCGTCAATTCGGGTAATGAAAAACTGTTTTTT. The gene calls are TRBV7-2 and TRBJ1-4; no firm D call. Germline CDR1 reads SGHTA; CDR2 reads FQGNSA. The CDR3 spans 14 residues. Trimming left V 5 bases short and J 4 bases short, with 11 bases between.

J is TRBJ2-3 and V is TRBV7-2; no reliable D call. CDR3 size: 12 residues. Germline V lookup: CDR1 SGHTA, CDR2 FQGNSA. Trimming shortened V by 6 bases and J by 2 bases, and 6 bases separated the two germline ends. The CDR3 sequence is CASRGPTDTQYF. The CDR3 nucleotides are TGTGCCAGCAGGGGCCCCACAGATACGCAGTATTTT.

J is TRBJ2-6 and V is TRBV18; weak D call: TRBD1 (5 bases). This CDR3 has 18 amino acids. Between the trimmed V and J ends, which lost 4 bases and 0 bases, there was a span of 16 bases. Germline CDR1 KGHSH, CDR2 LQKENI. The chain's CDR3 is CASSRQPTGSSGANVLTF. DNA of the CDR3: TGTGCCAGCTCACGCCAGCCAACAGGTTCCTCTGGGGCCAACGTCCTGACTTTC.

This chain links TRBV18 with TRBJ2-7, with TRBD1 as a possible D gene (6 bases). The CDR3 is 14 amino acids. Germline V gene data show CDR1 as KGHSH and CDR2 as LQKENI. V lost 1 base and J lost 2, with 9 bases in between. CDR3: CASSPQGVPYEQYF. Here the CDR3 DNA reads TGTGCCAGCTCACCACAGGGGGTACCCTACGAGCAGTACTTC. Using reference TRBV18 and TRBJ2-7 for the parts outside the CDR3, the full variable domain is NAGVMQNPRHLVRRRGQEARLRCSPMKGHSHVYWYRQLPEEGLKFMVYLQKENIIDESGMPKERFSAEFPKEGPSILRIQQVVRGDSAAYFCASSPQGVPYEQYFGPGTRLTVT.

Here the CDR3 reads CASSENPYSNQPQHF. CDR3 nucleotides: TGTGCCAGCAGTGAAAATCCCTATAGCAATCAGCCCCAGCATTTT. This chain uses TRBV2 with TRBJ1-5; D gene unclear. This CDR3 region has 15 residues. V was cut by 2 bases and J by 0 bases, with 8 bases left in between. Germline CDR1 reads SNHLY; CDR2 reads FYNNEI.

V usage is TRBV9 and J usage is TRBJ2-3; 9 nucleotides match TRBD2. The germline gives CDR1 SGDLS, CDR2 YYNGEE. The CDR3 contains 14 residues. Trimming at V came to 3 bases and at J to 8 bases, leaving 7 bases not matched to a gene. The CDR3 sequence: CASSGGAGGGTQYF. The CDR3 coding sequence is TGTGCCAGCAGCGGGGGTGCGGGAGGGGGTACGCAGTATTTT.

This rearrangement joins TRBV6-5 to TRBJ1-2, with D maybe TRBD1 (5 bases). Germline V gene data show CDR1 as MNHEY and CDR2 as SVGAGI. This CDR3 comprises 14 residues. Trimming removed 2 bases at V and 3 bases at J, with 10 bases between. The CDR3 is CASSYRGSDYGYTF. The CDR3 DNA follows: TGTGCCAGCAGTTACAGGGGCAGCGACTATGGCTACACCTTC.

The rearrangement joins TRBV13 to TRBJ1-2; 10 positions match TRBD1. This CDR3 region has 13 residues. V shed 5 bases and J 11 bases; nucleotides not matched to a gene: 8. In germline, CDR1 is PRHDT, CDR2 FYEKMQ (reference sequence). DNA of the CDR3: TGTGCCAGCAGCAGCCGGGGACAGGGGTCGTACACCTTC. Protein: CASSSRGQGSYTF.

This clone was seen once. The chain recombines TRBV18 with TRBJ1-3; 8 nucleotides match TRBD1. Per the germline V gene, CDR1 is KGHSH and CDR2 is LQKENI. The V segment lost 5 bases and the J segment 2 bases; nucleotides outside the gene matches: 2. This CDR3 has 14 residues. The chain's CDR3 is CASSDRGTGNTIYF. CDR3 sequence (DNA): TGTGCCAGCTCAGACAGGGGAACTGGAAACACCATATATTTT.

The V call is TRBV4-1, the J call TRBJ1-4; D may be TRBD1 (5 bases). Germline V lookup: CDR1 MGHRA, CDR2 YSYEKL. V lost 0 bases to trimming and J lost 5 bases, with 10 bases between them. CDR3 length equals 15 residues. CDR3 loop: CASSQDSGRNEKLFF. CDR3 coding DNA: TGCGCCAGCAGCCAAGATTCAGGGAGGAATGAAAAACTGTTTTTT.

The chain couples TRBV6-6 to TRBJ2-7; D is unclear. The V and J ends lost 0 bases and 3 bases respectively, with 6 bases between them. Germline assignment: CDR1 MNHNY and CDR2 SVGAGI (reference sequence). The CDR3 sequence is 13 residues long. The CDR3 DNA follows: TGTGCCAGCAGTTACTCGAATAGCTACGAGCAGTACTTC. Translated, it gives CASSYSNSYEQYF.